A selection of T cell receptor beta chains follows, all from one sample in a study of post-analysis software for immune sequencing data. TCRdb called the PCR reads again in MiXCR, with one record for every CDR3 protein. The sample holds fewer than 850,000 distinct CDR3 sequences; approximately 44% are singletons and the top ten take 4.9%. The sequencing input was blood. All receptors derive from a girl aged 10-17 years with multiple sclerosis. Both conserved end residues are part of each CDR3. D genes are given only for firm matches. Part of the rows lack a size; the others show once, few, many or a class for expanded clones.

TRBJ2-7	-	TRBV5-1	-	CASTLGASGTYEQYF	TGCGCCAGCACCCTGGGGGCTAGCGGTACCTACGAGCAGTACTTC
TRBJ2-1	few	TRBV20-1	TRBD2	CSADLAGGHNEQFF	TGCAGTGCCGACTTAGCGGGAGGGCACAATGAGCAGTTCTTC
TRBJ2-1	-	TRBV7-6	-	CASSLWVASSYNEQFF	TGTGCCAGCAGCTTATGGGTGGCCAGCTCCTACAATGAGCAGTTCTTC
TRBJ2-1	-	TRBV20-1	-	CSAPGLSHNEQFF	TGCAGTGCCCCGGGACTCAGCCACAATGAGCAGTTCTTC
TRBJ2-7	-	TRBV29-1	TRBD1	CSVDPTGTDEQYF	TGCAGCGTTGACCCGACAGGGACAGACGAGCAGTACTTC
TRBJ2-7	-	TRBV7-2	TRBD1	CASSLDGRGWGSYEQYF	TGTGCCAGCAGCTTAGATGGCAGGGGGTGGGGTTCCTACGAGCAGTACTTC
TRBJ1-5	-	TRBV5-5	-	CASSLQATPRNQPQHF	TGTGCCAGCAGCTTGCAAGCGACGCCTAGGAATCAGCCCCAGCATTTT
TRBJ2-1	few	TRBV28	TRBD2	CAIAGERMGGAYNEQFF	TGTGCCATTGCGGGGGAGAGGATGGGGGGTGCCTACAATGAGCAGTTCTTC
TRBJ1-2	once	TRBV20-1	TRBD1	CSARGGTGALGGYTF	TGCAGTGCTAGGGGAGGGACAGGGGCGCTGGGTGGCTACACCTTC
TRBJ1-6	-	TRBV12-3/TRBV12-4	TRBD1	CASNSDRAPNNSPLHF	TGTGCCAGCAACTCTGACAGGGCCCCAAATAATTCACCCCTCCACTTT
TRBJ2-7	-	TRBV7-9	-	CASSLDPGHTYEQYF	TGTGCCAGCAGCTTAGACCCGGGACACACCTACGAGCAGTACTTC
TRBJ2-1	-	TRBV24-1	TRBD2	CATSERLAGKNEQFF	TGTGCCACCAGTGAGCGACTAGCGGGAAAGAATGAGCAGTTCTTC
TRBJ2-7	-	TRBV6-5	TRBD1	CASSYGTGSHEQYF	TGTGCCAGCAGCTACGGGACAGGGTCACACGAGCAGTACTTC
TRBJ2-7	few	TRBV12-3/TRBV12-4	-	CASTLSLGVPYEQYF	TGTGCCAGTACCCTCTCTCTGGGGGTGCCCTACGAGCAGTACTTC
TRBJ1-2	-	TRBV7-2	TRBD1	CASSFNRGRCTF	TGTGCCAGCAGCTTCAACAGGGGGCGATGCACCTTC
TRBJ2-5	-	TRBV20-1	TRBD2	CSAREAGGRAETQYF	TGCAGTGCTAGAGAGGCTGGCGGGAGGGCAGAGACCCAGTACTTC
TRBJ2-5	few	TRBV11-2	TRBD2	CASSQKPWTSRGETQYF	TGTGCCAGCAGCCAGAAGCCTTGGACTAGCCGGGGAGAGACCCAGTACTTC
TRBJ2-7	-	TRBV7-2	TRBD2	CASSSAGLAGDEQYF	TGTGCCAGCAGCTCCGCTGGACTAGCGGGAGACGAGCAGTACTTC
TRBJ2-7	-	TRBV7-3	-	CASAIDHNYEQYF	TGTGCCAGCGCTATTGACCACAACTACGAGCAGTACTTC
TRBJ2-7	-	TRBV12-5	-	CASGPRTPWDEQYF	TGTGCTAGTGGTCCCCGGACTCCCTGGGACGAGCAGTACTTC
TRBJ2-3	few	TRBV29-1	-	CSARQDPDTQYF	TGCAGCGCCCGACAGGACCCAGATACGCAGTATTTT
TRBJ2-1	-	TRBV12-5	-	CASGARGNEQFF	TGTGCTAGTGGTGCCCGGGGGAATGAGCAGTTCTTC
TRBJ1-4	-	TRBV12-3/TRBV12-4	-	CASSLDSGEKLFF	TGTGCCAGCAGTTTGGACAGCGGTGAAAAACTGTTTTTT
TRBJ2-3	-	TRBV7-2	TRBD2	CASSSGLAGRTDTQYF	TGTGCCAGCAGCTCCGGACTAGCGGGAAGGACAGATACGCAGTATTTT
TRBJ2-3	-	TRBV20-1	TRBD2	CSATSTQLAASTDTQYF	TGCAGTGCCACCTCCACCCAACTAGCGGCATCCACAGATACGCAGTATTTT
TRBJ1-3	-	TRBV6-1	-	CASRTSTGPSSGNTIYF	TGTGCCAGCAGAACATCAACAGGCCCCAGCTCTGGAAACACCATATATTTT
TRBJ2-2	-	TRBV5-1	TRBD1	CASSVGQGPTGELFF	TGCGCCAGCAGCGTAGGACAGGGGCCTACAGGGGAGCTGTTTTTT
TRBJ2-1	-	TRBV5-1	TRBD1	CASSLMRDREAYNEQFF	TGCGCCAGCAGCTTGATGCGGGACAGGGAAGCCTACAATGAGCAGTTCTTC